This TCR beta chain was documented in a study of T cell changes during pregnancy in multiple sclerosis. Sequenced by immunoSEQ multiplex PCR; TCRdb stores in-frame clones only, minus some. This table holds roughly 30,000 clones, approximately 86% found once. V was trimmed by 7 bases and J by 1 base, leaving 13 bases between them. The germline V gene has CDR1 LNHDA and CDR2 SQIVND (reference sequence). The CDR3 runs 14 residues. The chain links TRBV19 to TRBJ1-1; the D is unclear. This TCR was recovered from a female donor in good health, enrolled as a control in a pregnancy study. Material: CD4+ T cells from peripheral blood mononuclear cells, obtained in the first trimester of pregnancy. The CDR3 loop is CASTLGPGNTEAFF. The CDR3 bases are TGTGCCAGTACCTTAGGCCCAGGGAACACTGAAGCTTTCTTT.